This TCR beta chain came from a study of shared clonotypes between healthy human individuals. About the study: The study drew on a couple of women and a few men aged 18 to 49 as donors.

Deep-level settings were used for running the assay. TCRdb's copy holds only in-frame clones and misses some; the assay was immunoSEQ multiplex PCR. The sample consists of fewer than 650,000 clones, about 80% of them appearing once. The CDR3 covers 17 residues. V lost 4 bases and J lost 4; bases outside the gene matches: 14. The V gene's germline CDR1 is SGDLS and CDR2 YYNGEE. V usage is TRBV9 and J usage is TRBJ1-1; 9 bases line up with TRBD1. The sequenced material came from PBMCs. The TCR originated in a woman aged 35 to 49 in good health. Some clones in this sample may be carry-over from other donors' samples. CDR3 nucleotides: TGTGCCAGCAGCCCAGCTACATGGGACAGGGACGGCACTGAAGCTTTCTTT. Its translation is CASSPATWDRDGTEAFF.